Given below is one TCR beta chain in context. Antigen unknown. It was healthy bone marrow donors who served as donors. The data originate from a study of cytomegalovirus exposure and HLA in healthy donors. Study-level points and caveats: With later analysis, a missense DCLRE1C variant became linked to TCR beta V- and J-gene trimming. Cytomegalovirus-associated status was assigned to 150 or so TCR beta chains. Analysis performed later found around 15,000 TCR beta sequences associated with HLA alleles at 0.05 false discovery rate.

PCR amplification relied on 60 Vbeta primers (plus 13 Jbeta primers). The repertoire was sequenced with immunoSEQ multiplex PCR; TCRdb's copy has only in-frame clones and lacks some. This table has around 150,000 clones, approximately 75% appearing once. Sequencing used PBMCs. The clonotype comes from a man younger than 40 in good health and CMV-seropositive.

The CDR3 loop is CASSQQGTEAFF. DNA of the CDR3: TGCGCCAGCAGCCAACAGGGTACTGAAGCTTTCTTT. This chain uses TRBV4-3 with TRBJ1-1; tentatively, D is TRBD1 (5 bases). Germline V lookup: CDR1 LGHNA, CDR2 YSLEER. CDR3 size: 12 residues. V was cut by 2 bases and J by 5 bases, with 6 bases left in between.